This TCR beta chain was identified in a study of blood T cells in healthy people across ages. Study-wide results and caveats: Naive T cell percentage showed a strong correlation with TCR beta diversity.

This clonotype has a handful of counts. As yet, its antigen is unknown. This may be a read error: a much more frequent sequence differs by one nucleotide. In germline, CDR1 is MNHEY, CDR2 SVGEGT. This CDR3 contains 15 residues. For the second PCR, which ran for roughly 7 to 11 cycles, a sample-barcoded 5' primer and a J-beta primer mix were used. TCRdb used MiXCR to reprocess the 5' RACE reads, holding one entry per CDR3 protein. This table has over 550,000 distinct CDR3 sequences, approximately 30% appearing once. This sequence originates from a woman of 80 years or more in good health. Sequencing was carried out using blood. The V call is TRBV6-2 or TRBV6-3, the J call TRBJ2-1, with D hard to call. The DNA end lines up better with TRBJ2-7; the J call may be wrong. The CDR3 DNA reads TGTGCCAGCAGTTACAGTGCCAGCTCCTACAATGAGCAGTACTTC. The encoded protein is CASSYSASSYNEQYF.